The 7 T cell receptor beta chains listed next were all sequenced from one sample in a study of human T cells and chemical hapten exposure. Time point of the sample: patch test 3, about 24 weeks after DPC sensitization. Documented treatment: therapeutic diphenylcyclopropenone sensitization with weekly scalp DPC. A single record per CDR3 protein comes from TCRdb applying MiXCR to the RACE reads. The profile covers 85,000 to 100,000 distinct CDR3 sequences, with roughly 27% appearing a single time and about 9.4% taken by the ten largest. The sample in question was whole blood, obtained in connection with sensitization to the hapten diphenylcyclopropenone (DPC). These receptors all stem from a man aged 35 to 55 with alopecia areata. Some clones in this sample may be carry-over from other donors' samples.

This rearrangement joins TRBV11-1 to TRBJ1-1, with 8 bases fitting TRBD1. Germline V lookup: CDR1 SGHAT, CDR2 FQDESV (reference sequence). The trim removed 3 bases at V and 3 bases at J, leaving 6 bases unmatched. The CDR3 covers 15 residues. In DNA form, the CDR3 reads TGTGCCAGCAGCTTCCCAGGGGGCGCGGACACTGAAGCTTTCTTT. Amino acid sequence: CASSFPGGADTEAFF.

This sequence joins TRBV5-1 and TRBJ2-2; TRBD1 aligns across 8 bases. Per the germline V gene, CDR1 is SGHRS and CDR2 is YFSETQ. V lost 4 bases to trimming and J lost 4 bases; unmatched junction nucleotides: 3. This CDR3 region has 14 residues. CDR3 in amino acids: CASSLGQGTGELFF. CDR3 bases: TGCGCCAGCAGCCTCGGACAGGGCACCGGGGAGCTGTTTTTT.

In DNA, the CDR3 is TGTGCCAGCAGCGTAGCTACACTATCCAATGAGCAGTTCTTC. Translating it yields CASSVATLSNEQFF. This chain joins TRBV9 and TRBJ2-1; D gene ambiguous. The germline CDR1 and CDR2 sequences are SGDLS and YYNGEE. The CDR3 covers 14 residues. Trimming cost V 0 bases and J 6 bases, with 10 bases left between them. Full variable domain (remainder filled in from reference TRBV9 and TRBJ2-1): DSGVTQTPKHLITATGQRVTLRCSPRSGDLSVYWYQQSLDQGLQFLIQYYNGEERAKGNILERFSAQQFPDLHSELNLSSLELGDSALYFCASSVATLSNEQFFGPGTRLTVL.

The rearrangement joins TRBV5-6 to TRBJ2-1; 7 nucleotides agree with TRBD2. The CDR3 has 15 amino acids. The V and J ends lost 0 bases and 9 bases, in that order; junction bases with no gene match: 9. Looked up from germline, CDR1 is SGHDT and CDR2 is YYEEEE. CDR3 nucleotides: TGTGCCAGCAGCTTGGTTGGCGGGAGTGGTACTGAGCAGTTCTTC. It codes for CASSLVGGSGTEQFF. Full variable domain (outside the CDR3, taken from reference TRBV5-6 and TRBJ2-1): DAGVTQSPTHLIKTRGQQVTLRCSPKSGHDTVSWYQQALGQGPQFIFQYYEEEERQRGNFPDRFSGHQFPNYSSELNVNALLLGDSALYLCASSLVGGSGTEQFFGPGTRLTVL.

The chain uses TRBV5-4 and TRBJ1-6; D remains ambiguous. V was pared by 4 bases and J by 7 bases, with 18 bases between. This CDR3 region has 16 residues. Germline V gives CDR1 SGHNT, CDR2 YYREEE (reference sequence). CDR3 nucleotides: TGTGCCAGCAGCCCGGGGTCTAGCAGAAAGAATTCACCCCTCCACTTT. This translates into CASSPGSSRKNSPLHF.

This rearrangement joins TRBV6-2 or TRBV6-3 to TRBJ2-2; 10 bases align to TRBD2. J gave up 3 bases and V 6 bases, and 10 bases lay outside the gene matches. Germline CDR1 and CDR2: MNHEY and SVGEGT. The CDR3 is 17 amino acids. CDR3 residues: CASSYTSGRGDTGELFF. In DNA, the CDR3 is TGTGCCAGCAGCTACACGAGCGGGAGGGGGGACACCGGGGAGCTGTTTTTT.

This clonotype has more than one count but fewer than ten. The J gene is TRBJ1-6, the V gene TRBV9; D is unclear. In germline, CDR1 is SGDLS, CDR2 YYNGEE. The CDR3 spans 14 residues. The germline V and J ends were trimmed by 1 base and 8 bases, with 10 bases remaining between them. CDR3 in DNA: TGTGCCAGCAGCGTACGAGCAATTGATTCACCCCTCCACTTT. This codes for CASSVRAIDSPLHF.